This TCR beta chain comes out of a study of blood T cells in healthy people across ages. Broader study findings: The recorded TCR beta diversity per million T cells decreased in a roughly linear manner with age.

This CDR3 contains 14 residues. CDR1 MNHNY and CDR2 SVGAGI come from the germline V gene (reference sequence). Germline trimming cut 6 bases from V and 8 bases from J; bases unmatched to any gene: 12. The study recruited healthy Caucasian donors from Russia who were aged about 6 to 90. A second roughly 7 to 11 cycle PCR used barcoded and J-beta primers. TCRdb used MiXCR to reprocess the 5' RACE reads, holding one entry per CDR3 protein. The table has 550,000 to 700,000 distinct CDR3 sequences, roughly 29% seen once. This clonotype was picked up a small number of times. The antigen remains unidentified.

Sequencing was done on a sample of blood. The genes are TRBV6-6 and TRBJ1-1, with 7 bases fitting TRBD1. The source of this sequence is a woman in her seventies in good health. CDR3 sequence reads: CASSPDRVGYEAFF. The CDR3 DNA is TGTGCCAGCAGCCCCGACAGGGTAGGGTACGAAGCTTTCTTT.